This is a list of T cell receptor beta chains from one sample in a study of T cells after yellow fever vaccination. TCRdb reprocessed the 5' RACE reads via MiXCR and lists one record per CDR3 protein. The sample holds 200,000 or so distinct CDR3 sequences, around 6.7% seen once. The specimen was CD4+ T cells sorted from PBMCs, collected on the day of the yellow fever booster vaccination. These receptors were collected from a man aged 25 to 40 who received the YFV17D yellow fever vaccine. Each CDR3 is given with its conserved first and last residue. The D gene is left open where the match is weak. Clone size, where shown, is once, few, many, or a class for clones that have expanded.

TRBV12-3/TRBV12-4	NA	TRBJ2-1	NA	CASSLAGGPPNEQFF	TGTGCCAGCAGTTTAGCTGGCGGACCCCCCAATGAGCAGTTCTTC
TRBV12-3/TRBV12-4	few	TRBJ1-5	NA	CASSFKGGSNQPQHF	TGTGCCAGCAGTTTCAAGGGTGGCAGCAATCAGCCCCAGCATTTT
TRBV12-5	many	TRBJ1-5	TRBD1	CASGQGGMGNQPQHF	TGTGCTAGTGGCCAAGGGGGCATGGGCAATCAGCCCCAGCATTTT
TRBV20-1	once	TRBJ1-5	NA	CSAGGGGNQTQHF	TGCAGTGCGGGTGGGGGAGGCAATCAGACCCAGCATTTT
TRBV14	NA	TRBJ2-1	NA	CASRRLGLSEQFF	TGTGCCAGCAGGAGACTCGGGCTGAGTGAGCAGTTCTTC
TRBV5-1	NA	TRBJ2-7	NA	CASSLNSFEGWNEQYF	TGCGCCAGCAGCTTGAACAGTTTTGAGGGTTGGAACGAGCAGTACTTC
TRBV4-2	few	TRBJ2-7	TRBD1	CASSQEERTGVDEQYF	TGTGCCAGCAGCCAAGAGGAGCGGACAGGGGTTGACGAGCAGTACTTC
TRBV6-1	NA	TRBJ2-1	TRBD2	CASKRLAGDYEQFF	TGTGCCAGTAAGAGACTAGCGGGAGACTATGAGCAGTTCTTC
TRBV4-3	few	TRBJ2-5	TRBD1	CASSQDGSTGAQETQYF	TGCGCCAGCAGCCAAGATGGGTCCACAGGGGCCCAAGAGACCCAGTACTTC
TRBV21-1	many	TRBJ2-4	NA	CASSKDKAKNIQYF	TGTGCCAGCAGCAAAGACAAAGCCAAAAACATTCAGTACTTC
TRBV20-1	NA	TRBJ2-1	TRBD1	CSAAGQGRGEQFF	TGCAGTGCAGCGGGACAGGGACGTGGCGAGCAGTTCTTC
TRBV20-1	few	TRBJ2-7	NA	CSARDSGGPYEQYF	TGCAGTGCTAGAGATTCTGGGGGGCCCTACGAGCAGTACTTC
TRBV20-1	many	TRBJ2-3	NA	CSACLRDLGDTQYF	TGCAGTGCTTGCCTACGGGATTTGGGAGATACGCAGTATTTT
TRBV7-2	few	TRBJ2-2	TRBD2	CASRETSGRSGELFF	TGTGCCAGCCGGGAGACTAGCGGGAGGTCCGGGGAGCTGTTTTTT